The present T cell receptor beta chain was sequenced within a study of control samples from healthy donors and cancer patients. Assay: immunoSEQ multiplex PCR; the TCRdb copy retains only in-frame clones and omits some. The table has 100,000 to 150,000 clones, about 88% seen once. CDR1 is SGHRS, CDR2 YFSETQ, per germline. The CDR3 is 16 residues long. Trimming took off 4 bases at V and 2 bases at J, with 19 bases between the two ends. The chain recombines TRBV5-1 with TRBJ2-7, with D possibly TRBD1 on 8 matching bases. The receptor was isolated from a man aged 50-59 years in good health. The sample comprised blood. CDR3 sequence reads: CASSRGEGQGPYEQYF. The DNA for the CDR3 is TGCGCCAGCAGCCGGGGGGAAGGACAGGGACCCTACGAGCAGTACTTC.